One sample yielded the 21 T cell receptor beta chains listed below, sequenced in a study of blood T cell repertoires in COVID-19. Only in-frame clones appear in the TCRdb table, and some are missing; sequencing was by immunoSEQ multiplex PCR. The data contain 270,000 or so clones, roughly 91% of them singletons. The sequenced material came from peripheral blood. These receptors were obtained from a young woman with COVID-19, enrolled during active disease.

In nucleotides, the CDR3 is TGTGCCAGCAGTTTATCGAGGGGGGGACCTACGGGAAATGAGCAGTTCTTC. The encoded protein is CASSLSRGGPTGNEQFF. V is TRBV27 and J is TRBJ2-1; D possibly corresponds to TRBD2 (7 bases). Germline CDR1 MNHEY, CDR2 SMNVEV (reference sequence). The CDR3 totals 17 residues. The V end lost 0 bases, the J end lost 7 bases, and 19 bases lay between the germline ends.

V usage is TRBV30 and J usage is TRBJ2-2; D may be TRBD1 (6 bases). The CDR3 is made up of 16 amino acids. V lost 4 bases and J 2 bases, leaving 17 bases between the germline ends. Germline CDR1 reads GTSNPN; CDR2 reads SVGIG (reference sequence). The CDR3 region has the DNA TGTGCCTGGATTTTACCGGGACATACTAACACCGGGGAGCTGTTTTTT. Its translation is CAWILPGHTNTGELFF. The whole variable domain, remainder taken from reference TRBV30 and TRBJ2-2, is SQTIHQWPATLVQPVGSPLSLECTVEGTSNPNLYWYRQAAGRGLQLLFYSVGIGQISSEVPQNLSASRPQDRQFILSSKKLLLSDSGFYLCAWILPGHTNTGELFFGEGSRLTVL.

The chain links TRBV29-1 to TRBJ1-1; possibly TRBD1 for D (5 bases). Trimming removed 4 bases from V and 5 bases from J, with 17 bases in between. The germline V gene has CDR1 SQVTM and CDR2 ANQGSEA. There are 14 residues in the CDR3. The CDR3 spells CSVGDFLRDTEAFF. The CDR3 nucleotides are TGCAGCGTTGGGGACTTTCTGCGAGATACTGAAGCTTTCTTT. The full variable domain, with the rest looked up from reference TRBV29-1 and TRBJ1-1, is SAVISQKPSRDICQRGTSLTIQCQVDSQVTMMFWYRQQPGQSLTLIATANQGSEATYESGFVIDKFPISRPNLTFSTLTVSNMSPEDSSIYLCSVGDFLRDTEAFFGQGTRLTVV.

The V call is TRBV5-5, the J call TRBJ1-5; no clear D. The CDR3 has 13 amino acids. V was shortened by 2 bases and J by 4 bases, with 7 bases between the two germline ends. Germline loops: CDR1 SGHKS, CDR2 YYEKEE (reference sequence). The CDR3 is CASSLASNQPQHF. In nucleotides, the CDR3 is TGTGCCAGCAGCTTAGCTTCAAATCAGCCCCAGCATTTT.

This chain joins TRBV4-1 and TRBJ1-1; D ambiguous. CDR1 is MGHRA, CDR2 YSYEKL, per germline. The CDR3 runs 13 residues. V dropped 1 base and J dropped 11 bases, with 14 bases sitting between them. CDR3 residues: CASSQVGGGFAFF. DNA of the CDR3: TGCGCCAGCAGCCAAGTAGGTGGAGGGTTCGCTTTCTTT.

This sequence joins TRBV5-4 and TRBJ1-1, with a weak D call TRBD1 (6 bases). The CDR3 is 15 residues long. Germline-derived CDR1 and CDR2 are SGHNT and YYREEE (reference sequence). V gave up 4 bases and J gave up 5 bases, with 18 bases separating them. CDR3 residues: CASSRYRDLGTEAFF. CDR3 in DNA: TGTGCCAGCAGCCGATACAGGGATCTGGGGACTGAAGCTTTCTTT.

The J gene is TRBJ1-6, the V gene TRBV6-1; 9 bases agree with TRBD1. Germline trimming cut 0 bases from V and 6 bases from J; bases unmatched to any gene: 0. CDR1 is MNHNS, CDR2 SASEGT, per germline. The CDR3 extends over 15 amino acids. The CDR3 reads CASSEADRGNSPLHF. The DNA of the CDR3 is TGTGCCAGCAGTGAAGCGGACAGGGGTAATTCACCCCTCCACTTT.

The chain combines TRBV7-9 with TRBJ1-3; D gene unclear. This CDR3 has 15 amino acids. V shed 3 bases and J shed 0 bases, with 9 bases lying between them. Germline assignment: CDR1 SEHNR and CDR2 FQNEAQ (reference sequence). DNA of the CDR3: TGTGCCAGCAGCTTTGCGGAGAACTCTGGAAACACCATATATTTT. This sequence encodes CASSFAENSGNTIYF. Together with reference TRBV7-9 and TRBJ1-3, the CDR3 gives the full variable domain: DTGVSQNPRHKITKRGQNVTFRCDPISEHNRLYWYRQTLGQGPEFLTYFQNEAQLEKSRLLSDRFSAERPKGSFSTLEIQRTEQGDSAMYLCASSFAENSGNTIYFGEGSWLTVV.

This chain's CDR3 is CASSAGLGTYEQYF. CDR3 bases: TGTGCCAGCAGCGCTGGACTAGGTACCTACGAGCAGTACTTC. V and J are TRBV9 and TRBJ2-7; 7 nucleotides align to TRBD2. This CDR3 spans 14 amino acids. Germline V gives CDR1 SGDLS, CDR2 YYNGEE. Trimming took 3 bases from V and 2 from J; bases not matched to a gene: 5.

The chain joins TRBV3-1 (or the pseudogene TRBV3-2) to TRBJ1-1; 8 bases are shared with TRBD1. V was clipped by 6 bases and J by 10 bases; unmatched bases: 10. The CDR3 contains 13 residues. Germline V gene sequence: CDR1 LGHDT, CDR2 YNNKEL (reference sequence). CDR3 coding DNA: TGTGCCAGCAGGCACCTTCGGACAGGGATAGCTTTCTTT. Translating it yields CASRHLRTGIAFF.

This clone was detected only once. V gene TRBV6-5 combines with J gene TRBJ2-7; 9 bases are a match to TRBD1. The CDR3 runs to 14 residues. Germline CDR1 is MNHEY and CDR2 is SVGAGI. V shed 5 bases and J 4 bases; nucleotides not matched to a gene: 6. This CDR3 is CASSKRTGDYEQYF. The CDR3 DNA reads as TGTGCCAGCAGTAAAAGGACAGGGGATTACGAGCAGTACTTC.

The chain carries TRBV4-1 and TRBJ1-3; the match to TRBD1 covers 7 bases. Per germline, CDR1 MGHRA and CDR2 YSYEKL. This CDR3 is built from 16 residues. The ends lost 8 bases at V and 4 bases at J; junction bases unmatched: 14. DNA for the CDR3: TGCGCCAGCCATGAGAACCGACAGGGAACAGGAAACACCATATATTTT. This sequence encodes CASHENRQGTGNTIYF.

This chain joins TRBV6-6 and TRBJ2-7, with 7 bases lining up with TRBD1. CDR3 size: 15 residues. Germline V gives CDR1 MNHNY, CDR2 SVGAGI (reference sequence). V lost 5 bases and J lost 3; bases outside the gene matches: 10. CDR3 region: CASSLLGQSFYEQYF. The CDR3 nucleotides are TGTGCCAGCAGTCTGTTGGGACAGTCCTTCTACGAGCAGTACTTC.

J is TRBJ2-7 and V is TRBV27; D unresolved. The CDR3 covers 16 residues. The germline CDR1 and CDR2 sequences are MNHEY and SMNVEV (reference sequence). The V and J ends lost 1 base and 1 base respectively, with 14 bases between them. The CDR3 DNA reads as TGTGCCAGCAGTTTATTAAGTCCCGGCAGGTCCTACGAGCAGTACTTC. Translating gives CASSLLSPGRSYEQYF.

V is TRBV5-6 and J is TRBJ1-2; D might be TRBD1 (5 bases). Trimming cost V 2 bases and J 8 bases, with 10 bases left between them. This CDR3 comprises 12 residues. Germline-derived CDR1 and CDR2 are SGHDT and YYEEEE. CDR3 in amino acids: CASSFGQSGYTF. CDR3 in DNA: TGTGCCAGCAGCTTTGGACAAAGCGGCTACACCTTC.

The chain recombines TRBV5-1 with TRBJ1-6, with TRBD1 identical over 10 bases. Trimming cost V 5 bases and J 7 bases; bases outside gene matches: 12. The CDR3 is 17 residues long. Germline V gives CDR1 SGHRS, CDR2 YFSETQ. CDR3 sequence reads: CASRAPGTGVGNSPLHF. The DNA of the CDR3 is TGCGCCAGCAGGGCACCCGGGACAGGGGTTGGAAATTCACCCCTCCACTTT.

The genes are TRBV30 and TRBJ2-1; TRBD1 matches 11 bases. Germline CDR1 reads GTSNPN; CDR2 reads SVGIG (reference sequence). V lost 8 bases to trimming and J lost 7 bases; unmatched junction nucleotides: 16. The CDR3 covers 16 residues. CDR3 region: CAAPRSRTGGQNEQFF. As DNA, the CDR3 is TGTGCCGCCCCACGTAGTAGGACAGGGGGCCAGAATGAGCAGTTCTTC. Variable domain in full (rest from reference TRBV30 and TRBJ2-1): SQTIHQWPATLVQPVGSPLSLECTVEGTSNPNLYWYRQAAGRGLQLLFYSVGIGQISSEVPQNLSASRPQDRQFILSSKKLLLSDSGFYLCAAPRSRTGGQNEQFFGPGTRLTVL.

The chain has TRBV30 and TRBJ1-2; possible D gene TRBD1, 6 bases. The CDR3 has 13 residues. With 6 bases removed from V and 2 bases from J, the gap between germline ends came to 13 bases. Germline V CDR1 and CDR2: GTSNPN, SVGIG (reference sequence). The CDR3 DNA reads TGTGCCTGCCCCCCGGGGACAAACTATGGCTACACCTTC. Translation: CACPPGTNYGYTF.

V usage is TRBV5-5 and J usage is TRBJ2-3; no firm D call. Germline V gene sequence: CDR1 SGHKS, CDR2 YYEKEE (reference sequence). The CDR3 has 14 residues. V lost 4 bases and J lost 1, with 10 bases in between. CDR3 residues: CASSLLRGTDTQYF. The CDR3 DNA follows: TGTGCCAGCAGCCTTCTACGAGGCACAGATACGCAGTATTTT.

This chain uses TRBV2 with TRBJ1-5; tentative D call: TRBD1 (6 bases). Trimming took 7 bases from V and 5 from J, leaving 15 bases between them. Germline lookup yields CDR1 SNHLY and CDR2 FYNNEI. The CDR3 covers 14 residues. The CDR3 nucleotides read TGTGCCAGCACCCGAGGGGGGGCCCATCAGCCCCAGCATTTT. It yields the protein CASTRGGAHQPQHF. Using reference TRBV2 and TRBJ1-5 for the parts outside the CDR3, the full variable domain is EPEVTQTPSHQVTQMGQEVILRCVPISNHLYFYWYRQILGQKVEFLVSFYNNEISEKSEIFDDQFSVERPDGSNFTLKIRSTKLEDSAMYFCASTRGGAHQPQHFGDGTRLSIL.

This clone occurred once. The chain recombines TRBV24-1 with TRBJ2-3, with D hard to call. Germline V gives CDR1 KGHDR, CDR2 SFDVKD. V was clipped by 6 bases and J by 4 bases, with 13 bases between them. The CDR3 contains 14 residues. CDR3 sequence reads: CATSPGYGADTQYF. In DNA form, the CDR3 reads TGTGCCACCAGTCCCGGGTATGGCGCAGATACGCAGTATTTT.